The 15 T cell receptor beta chains listed next were all sequenced from one sample in a study of OX40 agonist ivuxolimab in advanced cancers. Data came from immunoSEQ multiplex PCR; TCRdb stores just in-frame clones and leaves some out. This table has roughly 93,000 clones, about 89% appearing once. Here the sequenced sample was CD4+ or CD8+ T cells sorted from blood, taken in a trial of the OX40 agonist ivuxolimab. The receptor set was obtained from an adult with an advanced solid tumor such as melanoma, head and neck, liver or kidney cancer.

The genes are TRBV7-9 and TRBJ2-1; D is undetermined. The CDR3 totals 11 residues. Trimming cost V 6 bases and J 4 bases, with 4 bases left between them. CDR1 and CDR2 (germline): SEHNR, FQNEAQ (reference sequence). The CDR3 nucleotides read TGTGCCAGCAGTACTTACAATGAGCAGTTCTTC. It specifies CASSTYNEQFF.

This clone has only one observation. J is TRBJ2-4 and V is TRBV2; no reliable D call. Germline V gives CDR1 SNHLY, CDR2 FYNNEI. V lost 8 bases, J lost 8 bases, and 13 bases lay in between. This CDR3 spans 12 amino acids. In DNA, the CDR3 is TGTGCCAGCCGGCCCCGGTCGGACATTCAGTACTTC. Translating gives CASRPRSDIQYF.

The rearrangement uses TRBV2 and TRBJ2-7, with D perhaps TRBD1 (5 bases). The CDR3 runs to 12 residues. Trimming shortened V by 2 bases and J by 6 bases, and 8 bases separated the two germline ends. Germline V gene lookup returns CDR1 SNHLY and CDR2 FYNNEI. The CDR3 protein is CASSEWGREQYF. In nucleotides, the CDR3 is TGTGCCAGCAGTGAATGGGGCCGCGAGCAGTACTTC.

Only a few counts were recorded for this clone. The V and J genes are TRBV4-1 and TRBJ1-3; D is uncertain. Germline values: CDR1 MGHRA, CDR2 YSYEKL. V was shortened by 1 base and J by 7 bases, with 8 bases between the two germline ends. This CDR3 is built from 13 residues. The CDR3 sequence: CASSQVFGNTIYF. For the CDR3, the DNA is TGCGCCAGCAGCCAAGTTTTTGGGAACACCATATATTTT.

This clone was seen a few times. The chain combines TRBV6-5 with TRBJ1-2; 8 bases align to TRBD1. V gave up 5 bases and J gave up 4 bases; unmatched junction bases: 6. The germline gives CDR1 MNHEY, CDR2 SVGAGI. CDR3 size: 14 residues. The CDR3 spells CASSRQGFGYGYTF. CDR3 nucleotides: TGTGCCAGCAGTCGACAGGGGTTTGGCTATGGCTACACCTTC.

The chain joins TRBV18 to TRBJ1-5, with TRBD1 matching over 7 bases. The V and J ends lost 0 bases and 5 bases, in that order; junction bases with no gene match: 4. The CDR3 length is 15 residues. In germline, CDR1 is KGHSH, CDR2 LQKENI. The CDR3 nucleotides read TGTGCCAGCTCACCACCGGGCAGGGGGGATCAGCCCCAGCATTTT. Translated: CASSPPGRGDQPQHF.

The chain couples TRBV10-3 to TRBJ2-2; a weak D match, TRBD2 (6 bases). Germline V gives CDR1 ENHRY, CDR2 SYGVKD. The V end lost 2 bases, the J end lost 5 bases, and 9 bases lay between the germline ends. The CDR3 has 14 amino acids. CDR3 residues: CAISEREKTGELFF. The CDR3 DNA follows: TGTGCCATCAGTGAGCGGGAGAAAACCGGGGAGCTGTTTTTT.

V is TRBV5-4 and J is TRBJ2-7, with 7 bases identical to TRBD2. V gave up 0 bases and J gave up 6 bases; unmatched junction bases: 3. There are 13 residues in the CDR3. Germline lookup yields CDR1 SGHNT and CDR2 YYREEE (reference sequence). DNA for the CDR3: TGTGCCAGCAGCTTGGGGGGAGGGGTCGAGCAGTACTTC. Residues: CASSLGGGVEQYF.

This chain connects TRBV15 to TRBJ2-3; 10 bases align to TRBD2. Trimming took 1 base from V and 4 from J; bases not matched to a gene: 2. The CDR3 loop spans 15 amino acids. In germline, CDR1 is LNHNV, CDR2 YYDKDF (reference sequence). CDR3 DNA: TGTGCCACCAGCAGAGGGCTAGCGGGAGCAGATACGCAGTATTTT. Protein: CATSRGLAGADTQYF.

The gene calls are TRBV4-2 and TRBJ1-5; unclear D gene. Germline-derived CDR1 and CDR2 are LGHNA and YNFKEQ. The CDR3 spans 14 residues. The V end lost 4 bases, the J end lost 4 bases, and 11 bases lay between the germline ends. The CDR3 region is CASSRPGENQPQHF. CDR3 sequence (DNA): TGTGCCAGCAGCCGGCCCGGGGAAAATCAGCCCCAGCATTTT.

This clone was seen only a few times. The V call is TRBV6-5, the J call TRBJ1-4; the D gene is possibly TRBD1 (5 bases). This CDR3 has 14 residues. Germline CDR1 and CDR2: MNHEY and SVGAGI. Deletions cut 4 bases from V and 7 bases from J, with 13 bases between. CDR3 residues: CASSLAGFGEKLFF. CDR3 sequence (DNA): TGTGCCAGCAGTTTAGCAGGGTTTGGTGAAAAACTGTTTTTT.

The rearrangement links TRBV29-1 to TRBJ1-5; D possibly corresponds to TRBD1 (5 bases). V lost 4 bases, J lost 7 bases, and 14 bases lay in between. CDR3 length: 13 amino acids. CDR1 is SQVTM and CDR2 is ANQGSEA in the germline V gene. The CDR3 region is CSVGEGAGQPQHF. The CDR3, as DNA: TGCAGCGTTGGAGAAGGGGCAGGGCAGCCCCAGCATTTT.

The chain is built from TRBV7-2 and TRBJ2-7; tentative D call: TRBD2 (6 bases). With 4 bases removed from V and 2 bases from J, the gap between germline ends came to 12 bases. Germline lookup yields CDR1 SGHTA and CDR2 FQGNSA. This CDR3 comprises 14 residues. In nucleotides, the CDR3 is TGTGCCAGCAGCTCCAGACTAGGTACCTACGAGCAGTACTTC. Its translation: CASSSRLGTYEQYF.

This chain uses TRBV11-2 with TRBJ2-2; 7 positions match TRBD2. V trimming: 3 bases; J trimming: 2 bases; junction bases outside the gene matches: 3. In germline, CDR1 is SGHAT, CDR2 FQNNGV. The CDR3 totals 15 residues. DNA of the CDR3: TGTGCCAGCAGCTTTTCGGGACTAAACACCGGGGAGCTGTTTTTT. Protein: CASSFSGLNTGELFF.

V gene TRBV7-9 combines with J gene TRBJ2-1, with 7 bases matching TRBD2. The V gene end was trimmed by 5 bases and the J gene end by 10 bases; junction bases not matched to a gene: 8. The CDR3 has 13 residues. CDR1 is SEHNR, CDR2 FQNEAQ, per germline (reference sequence). The CDR3 loop reads CASSAWTSMEQFF. DNA of the CDR3: TGTGCCAGCAGCGCCTGGACTAGTATGGAGCAGTTCTTC.